A selection of T cell receptor beta chains follows, all from one sample in a study of CD8+CD57+ T cells in acquired aplastic anemia. MiXCR was run by TCRdb on the reads, yielding one entry per CDR3 protein. In the table there are approximately 130,000 distinct CDR3 sequences, roughly two fifths of which are singletons. The sample consisted of sorted CD4+, CD8+, or CD8+CD57+ T cells (not recorded which) from PBMCs. The receptors originated from a human donor in good health, serving as a control. Each CDR3 is given with its conserved first and last residue. D genes are given only for firm matches. Size values are once, few and many counts, or a class for expanded clones, and some rows have none.

j_call: TRBJ2-7
cdr3_length: 13
v_call: TRBV12-3/TRBV12-4
d_call: .
clone_size: many
cdr3_aa: CASSLSTSYEQYF
cdr3_nt: TGTGCCAGCAGTTTGAGTACCTCCTACGAGCAGTACTTC

j_call: TRBJ2-7
cdr3_length: 12
v_call: TRBV19
d_call: TRBD1
clone_size: many
cdr3_aa: CATRQGAYEQYF
cdr3_nt: TGTGCCACACGACAGGGGGCCTACGAGCAGTACTTC

j_call: TRBJ1-1
cdr3_length: 14
v_call: TRBV15
d_call: .
clone_size: few
cdr3_aa: CATSRDPVNTEAFF
cdr3_nt: TGTGCCACCAGCAGAGATCCGGTGAACACTGAAGCTTTCTTT

j_call: TRBJ1-3
cdr3_length: 14
v_call: TRBV2
d_call: .
clone_size: many
cdr3_aa: CASSASQVGNTIYF
cdr3_nt: TGTGCCAGCAGTGCCAGCCAGGTTGGAAACACCATATATTTT

j_call: TRBJ2-5
cdr3_length: 15
v_call: TRBV24-1
d_call: .
clone_size: many
cdr3_aa: CATSDLGARLETQYF
cdr3_nt: TGTGCCACCAGTGATTTGGGGGCGAGGTTAGAGACCCAGTACTTC

j_call: TRBJ2-3
cdr3_length: 12
v_call: TRBV5-1
d_call: .
clone_size: .
cdr3_aa: CASSSDRDTQYF
cdr3_nt: TGCGCCAGCAGCTCGGACCGAGATACGCAGTATTTT

j_call: TRBJ1-4
cdr3_length: 15
v_call: TRBV10-3
d_call: TRBD1
clone_size: .
cdr3_aa: CAISEFGQGSEKLFF
cdr3_nt: TGTGCCATCAGTGAGTTTGGACAGGGAAGTGAAAAACTGTTTTTT

j_call: TRBJ1-3
cdr3_length: 15
v_call: TRBV19
d_call: .
clone_size: .
cdr3_aa: CASRMTSGSGNTIYF
cdr3_nt: TGTGCCAGTAGGATGACCTCAGGGTCCGGAAACACCATATATTTT

j_call: TRBJ2-3
cdr3_length: 12
v_call: TRBV2
d_call: .
clone_size: .
cdr3_aa: CASIEGADTQYF
cdr3_nt: TGTGCCAGCATCGAGGGCGCAGATACGCAGTATTTT

j_call: TRBJ2-1
cdr3_length: 15
v_call: TRBV2
d_call: TRBD2
clone_size: .
cdr3_aa: CASTTLAGGPSEQFF
cdr3_nt: TGTGCCAGCACCACACTAGCGGGGGGACCCAGTGAGCAGTTCTTC

j_call: TRBJ1-2
cdr3_length: 10
v_call: TRBV6-1
d_call: .
clone_size: many
cdr3_aa: CASSVHGYTF
cdr3_nt: TGTGCCAGCAGTGTTCATGGCTACACCTTC

j_call: TRBJ2-7
cdr3_length: 13
v_call: TRBV11-2
d_call: .
clone_size: many
cdr3_aa: CASSLTGGYEQYF
cdr3_nt: TGTGCCAGCAGCTTGACCGGGGGATACGAGCAGTACTTC

j_call: TRBJ2-2
cdr3_length: 12
v_call: TRBV7-9
d_call: TRBD2
clone_size: .
cdr3_aa: CASSLDSGGLFF
cdr3_nt: TGTGCCAGCAGCTTAGACAGCGGGGGGCTGTTTTTT

j_call: TRBJ2-1
cdr3_length: 15
v_call: TRBV19
d_call: TRBD1
clone_size: many
cdr3_aa: CASRLGQGAYNEQFF
cdr3_nt: TGTGCCAGTAGGCTTGGACAGGGGGCCTACAATGAGCAGTTCTTC

j_call: TRBJ2-3
cdr3_length: 15
v_call: TRBV7-9
d_call: .
clone_size: many
cdr3_aa: CASSLFSGNTDTQYF
cdr3_nt: TGTGCCAGCAGCTTATTTTCCGGGAACACAGATACGCAGTATTTT

j_call: TRBJ1-5
cdr3_length: 15
v_call: TRBV11-2
d_call: TRBD1
clone_size: .
cdr3_aa: CASSLDGTGHRPQHF
cdr3_nt: TGTGCCAGCAGCTTAGATGGGACAGGACATCGGCCCCAGCATTTT

j_call: TRBJ1-1
cdr3_length: 15
v_call: TRBV6-5
d_call: .
clone_size: few
cdr3_aa: CAGSYGVFLDTEAFF
cdr3_nt: TGTGCCGGCAGTTACGGGGTCTTCCTGGACACTGAAGCTTTCTTT